This T cell receptor beta chain was identified during a study of cytomegalovirus exposure and HLA in healthy donors. As to this clone: Its antigen is not identified.

The study, taken as a whole, reports: Later genetic work tied a missense DCLRE1C variant to beta-chain V and J trimming.

The length of the CDR3 is 17 residues. Germline V CDR1 and CDR2: SGHVS, FQNEAQ. Trimming took off 5 bases at V and 1 base at J, with 19 bases between the two ends. Use of 60 Vbeta and 13 Jbeta primers characterized the PCR. Repertoires were generated with immunoSEQ multiplex PCR, while TCRdb's copy carries only in-frame clones and drops some. The listing records under 200,000 clones. The receptor was derived from a man aged 25-45 years in good health and CMV-seronegative. Sequencing was performed on PBMCs. The chain carries TRBV7-8 and TRBJ2-3; the D gene is possibly TRBD1 (5 bases). The CDR3 region is CASSLLGPGMGTDTQYF. As DNA, the CDR3 is TGTGCCAGCAGCCTATTAGGACCAGGGATGGGCACAGATACGCAGTATTTT.